A selection of T cell receptor beta chains follows, all from one sample in a study of CD8+ T cells in alopecia areata. This table comes from immunoSEQ multiplex PCR, and its TCRdb copy is limited to in-frame clones, with some not included. This table holds fewer than 350,000 clones, roughly 60% found once. The source material was CD4+ T cells sorted from blood, sampled at week 24, from a patient treated with tofacitinib. All receptors come from a human donor with alopecia areata. Both conserved end residues are trimmed from each CDR3. Each record gives: CDR3 length, V gene, CDR3 protein.

10 TRBV25-1 ASSGESPPVY
14 TRBV7-2 ASSPREALLTDTQY
11 TRBV29-1 SVDVQGSYEQY
10 TRBV5-1 ASRAPGYGYT
15 TRBV7-8 ASSFTTGTSQEDTQY
12 TRBV5-6 ASTLTGGITEAF
11 TRBV30 AWRGDHGEKLF
13 TRBV5-6 ASSLAGVFNQPQH
9 TRBV30 AWSSRDTQY
14 TRBV9 ASSVRGPSGANVLT
9 TRBV2 ASNLGGTAY
10 TRBV27 ASSFLNQPQH
12 TRBV4-2 ASSQGTGLYGYT
12 TRBV5-1 ASSLTSGGYEQY
13 TRBV7-9 ASSLVLAGADTQY
11 TRBV4-3 ASSREVGNTIY
17 TRBV7-2 ASSLVRDRALTSTDTQY
12 TRBV7-2 ASSSTGGGSPLH
11 TRBV10-3 AIAGPNGYEQY
13 TRBV4-2 ASSQEVTRGDTQY